Listed below are T cell receptor beta chains from one sample, sequenced in a study of lymphopenia after photon versus proton radiotherapy. Some clones are missing from TCRdb's copy, which holds only in-frame ones; the method was immunoSEQ multiplex PCR. The sample has 30,000 to 45,000 clones; roughly 90% are singletons. The specimen comprised peripheral blood, sampled from a patient treated with photon-based radiotherapy. The receptors stem from a man in his 60s with cholangiocarcinoma. The CDR3 runs from the conserved cysteine through the conserved F or W. D genes are given only for firm matches. Clone size, where shown, is once, few, many, or a class for clones that have expanded.

-	TRBV9	TRBJ2-3	-	CASSVPSSADTQYF	TGTGCCAGCAGCGTACCGAGTAGTGCAGATACGCAGTATTTT
-	TRBV28	TRBJ1-2	-	CASRKTGSYGYTF	TGTGCCAGCAGAAAGACAGGTTCCTATGGCTACACCTTC
-	TRBV11-3	TRBJ1-1	few	CASSLVRETEAFF	TGTGCCAGCAGCTTAGTGAGGGAAACTGAAGCTTTCTTT
-	TRBV28	TRBJ2-3	-	CASRDPPGQLKLGGVGTDTQYF	TGTGCCAGCAGAGACCCCCCGGGACAACTTAAGCTAGGGGGGGTCGGCACAGATACGCAGTATTTT
-	TRBV7-9	TRBJ2-7	-	CASSETSQDRPPYEQYF	TGTGCCAGCAGCGAGACTAGCCAGGACAGGCCACCCTACGAGCAGTACTTC
-	TRBV15	TRBJ2-7	once	CATSKGVGRETYEQYF	TGTGCCACCAGCAAAGGTGTCGGCAGAGAGACTTACGAGCAGTACTTC
TRBD1	TRBV19	TRBJ2-1	-	CASSPTGVSEQFF	TGTGCCAGTAGCCCCACAGGGGTGAGTGAGCAGTTCTTC
-	TRBV15	TRBJ1-4	-	CATSTGEANEKLFF	TGTGCCACCAGCACTGGTGAAGCTAATGAAAAACTGTTTTTT
-	TRBV9	TRBJ2-3	-	CASSVGEVTDTQYF	TGTGCCAGCAGCGTAGGTGAGGTCACAGATACGCAGTATTTT
TRBD2	TRBV28	TRBJ2-1	-	CASSPGTSGSWNEQFF	TGTGCCAGCAGCCCTGGGACTAGCGGGAGTTGGAATGAGCAGTTCTTC
-	TRBV2	TRBJ1-5	-	CASSQSGRGQPQHF	TGTGCCAGCAGTCAATCGGGCCGGGGTCAGCCCCAGCATTTT
-	TRBV6-4	TRBJ2-2	-	CASAAAPGNGELFF	TGTGCCAGCGCCGCTGCTCCTGGGAACGGGGAGCTGTTTTTT
-	TRBV4-1	TRBJ2-4	-	CASSQGRLQYF	TGCGCCAGCAGCCAAGGGAGGCTTCAGTACTTC
-	TRBV5-4	TRBJ1-2	-	CASSLAVGKANYGYTF	TGTGCCAGCAGCTTGGCCGTAGGCAAAGCTAACTATGGCTACACCTTC
TRBD2	TRBV9	TRBJ2-7	-	CASSVDPSGSYEQYF	TGTGCCAGCAGCGTAGACCCTAGCGGGAGCTACGAGCAGTACTTC
TRBD1	TRBV5-1	TRBJ2-5	-	CASSLNTGGEGETQYF	TGCGCCAGCAGCTTGAATACAGGGGGCGAGGGGGAGACCCAGTACTTC
-	TRBV28	TRBJ2-5	-	CASSQGFREGETQYF	TGTGCCAGCAGCCAAGGTTTTCGAGAGGGGGAGACCCAGTACTTC
-	TRBV4-3	TRBJ1-5	-	CASSQDWAQPQHF	TGCGCCAGCAGCCAAGATTGGGCTCAGCCCCAGCATTTT
-	TRBV18	TRBJ2-7	-	CASSPTNSYEQYF	TGTGCCAGCTCACCTACAAACAGTTACGAGCAGTACTTC
-	TRBV27	TRBJ1-6	few	CASRSAQGGNSPLHF	TGTGCCAGCAGGTCCGCCCAGGGTGGTAATTCACCCCTCCACTTT
-	TRBV5-1	TRBJ1-3	once	CASSLAGPSGNTIYF	TGCGCCAGCAGCTTAGCGGGCCCCTCTGGAAACACCATATATTTT
TRBD1	TRBV7-2	TRBJ1-1	-	CASSLDRTGGGAFF	TGTGCCAGCAGCTTAGATAGGACAGGGGGCGGGGCTTTCTTT
-	TRBV19	TRBJ1-3	-	CASSIGTRASGNTIYF	TGTGCCAGTAGTATCGGGACGAGGGCTTCTGGAAACACCATATATTTT
-	TRBV6-1	TRBJ2-7	-	CASSDEAYEQYF	TGTGCCAGCAGCGACGAAGCCTACGAGCAGTACTTC
-	TRBV21-1	TRBJ2-7	few	CASRPDRVGKSYEQYF	TGTGCCAGCAGGCCAGACAGGGTCGGGAAGTCCTACGAGCAGTACTTC
-	TRBV5-1	TRBJ2-7	few	CASSLGQVRLDEQYF	TGCGCCAGCAGCTTGGGCCAGGTAAGGCTTGACGAGCAGTACTTC
TRBD1	TRBV5-8	TRBJ1-1	-	CASSPRPDRAVSFF	TGTGCCAGCAGCCCCCGTCCCGACAGGGCTGTGTCTTTCTTT
TRBD1	TRBV28	TRBJ2-5	-	CASSPPPTGTRETQYF	TGTGCCAGCAGCCCGCCCCCGACAGGGACCCGGGAGACCCAGTACTTC
TRBD2	TRBV28	TRBJ2-1	-	CASSLRLAGGFEQFF	TGTGCCAGCAGTTTAAGACTAGCGGGAGGGTTTGAGCAGTTCTTC
TRBD1	TRBV18	TRBJ2-7	-	CASSRRTGGDYEQYF	TGTGCCAGCTCACGCCGGACAGGGGGCGACTACGAGCAGTACTTC
TRBD2	TRBV5-1	TRBJ2-3	-	CASSILAGGTTDTQYF	TGCGCCAGCAGCATACTAGCGGGGGGTACCACAGATACGCAGTATTTT
-	TRBV5-1	TRBJ1-4	-	CASSFSTTTNEKLFF	TGCGCCAGCAGCTTTTCGACCACAACTAATGAAAAACTGTTTTTT
-	TRBV18	TRBJ1-4	-	CASSPRGKPVTNEKLFF	TGTGCCAGCTCACCACGGGGGAAGCCAGTAACTAATGAAAAACTGTTTTTT
-	TRBV5-1	TRBJ1-1	-	CASSFVQTTEAFF	TGCGCCAGCAGCTTCGTTCAAACGACTGAAGCTTTCTTT
TRBD2	TRBV18	TRBJ2-2	-	CASSRLAGETGELFF	TGTGCCAGCTCGCGACTAGCGGGAGAAACCGGGGAGCTGTTTTTT
TRBD2	TRBV10-3	TRBJ2-3	-	CAISEPTGLAGGADTQYF	TGTGCCATCAGTGAGCCCACGGGACTAGCGGGAGGAGCAGATACGCAGTATTTT
TRBD2	TRBV2	TRBJ2-2	-	CASSGVVPSGNATGELFF	TGTGCCAGCAGTGGTGTGGTGCCCAGCGGGAATGCAACCGGGGAGCTGTTTTTT
-	TRBV18	TRBJ2-1	-	CASSRNQGRSGYNEQFF	TGTGCCAGCTCACGCAACCAGGGAAGATCCGGATACAATGAGCAGTTCTTC
-	TRBV6-5	TRBJ2-5	-	CASRSQGIQETQYF	TGTGCCAGCAGGTCGCAGGGAATCCAAGAGACCCAGTACTTC
-	TRBV28	TRBJ1-3	-	CASSLSRSGNTIYF	TGTGCCAGCAGTTTAAGTCGTTCTGGAAACACCATATATTTT
-	TRBV5-1	TRBJ2-2	-	CASSSGLTNTGELFF	TGCGCCAGCAGCTCGGGACTGACTAACACCGGGGAGCTGTTTTTT
-	TRBV5-6	TRBJ2-7	once	CASSLGVGGSPILYEQYF	TGTGCCAGCAGCTTGGGAGTGGGGGGTTCTCCAATACTCTACGAGCAGTACTTC
TRBD1	TRBV4-1	TRBJ2-1	-	CASSHGTGTGGHNEQFF	TGCGCCAGCAGCCATGGAACCGGGACAGGGGGCCACAATGAGCAGTTCTTC
TRBD2	TRBV5-4	TRBJ2-5	-	CASSARASGQETQYF	TGTGCCAGCAGCGCCCGGGCTAGCGGTCAAGAGACCCAGTACTTC
TRBD1	TRBV18	TRBJ2-7	-	CASSGGTGAYEQYF	TGTGCCAGCTCAGGTGGGACAGGGGCCTACGAGCAGTACTTC
TRBD1	TRBV18	TRBJ2-7	-	CASSPLTTGAYEQYF	TGTGCCAGCTCACCCCTAACGACAGGGGCCTACGAGCAGTACTTC
TRBD2	TRBV29-1	TRBJ2-1	-	CSVAKTSGIYNEQFF	TGCAGCGTCGCAAAGACTAGCGGGATCTACAATGAGCAGTTCTTC
-	TRBV2	TRBJ2-1	-	CASNPTRGHNEQFF	TGTGCCAGCAATCCGACTAGAGGCCACAATGAGCAGTTCTTC
-	TRBV5-1	TRBJ2-7	-	CASSLSWETYEQYF	TGCGCCAGCAGCTTGTCCTGGGAAACCTACGAGCAGTACTTC